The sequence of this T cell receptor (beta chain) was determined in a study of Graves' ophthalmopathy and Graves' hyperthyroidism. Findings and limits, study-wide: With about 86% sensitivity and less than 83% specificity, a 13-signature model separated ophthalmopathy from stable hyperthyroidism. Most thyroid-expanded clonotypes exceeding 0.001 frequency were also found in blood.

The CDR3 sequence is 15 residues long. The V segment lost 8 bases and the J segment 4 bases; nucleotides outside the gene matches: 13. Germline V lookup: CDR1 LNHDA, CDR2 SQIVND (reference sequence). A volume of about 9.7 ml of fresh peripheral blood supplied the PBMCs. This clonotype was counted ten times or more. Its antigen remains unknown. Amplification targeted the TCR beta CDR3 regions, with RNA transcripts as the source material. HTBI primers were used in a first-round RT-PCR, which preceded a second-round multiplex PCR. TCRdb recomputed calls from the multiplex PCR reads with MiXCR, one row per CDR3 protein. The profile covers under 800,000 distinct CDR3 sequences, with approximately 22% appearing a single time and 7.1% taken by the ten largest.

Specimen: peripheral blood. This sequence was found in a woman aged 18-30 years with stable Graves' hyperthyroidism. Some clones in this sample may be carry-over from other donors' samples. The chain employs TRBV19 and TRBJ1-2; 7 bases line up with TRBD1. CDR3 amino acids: CASGRWAGGVYGYTF. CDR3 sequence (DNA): TGTGCCAGTGGACGGTGGGCAGGGGGAGTCTATGGCTACACCTTC. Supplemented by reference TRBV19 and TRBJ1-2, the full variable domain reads DGGITQSPKYLFRKEGQNVTLSCEQNLNHDAMYWYRQDPGQGLRLIYYSQIVNDFQKGDIAEGYSVSREKKESFPLTVTSAQKNPTAFYLCASGRWAGGVYGYTFGSGTRLTVV.